Presented here are 23 T cell receptor beta chains from one specimen sequenced in a study of T cells in Graves' hyperthyroidism and ophthalmopathy. TCR beta CDR3 sequences were amplified from RNA transcripts. Using the HTBI primer set, a first-round RT-PCR was run on the TCR CDR3. TCRdb re-analysed the multiplex PCR reads in MiXCR, keeping a single row per CDR3 protein. The repertoire consists of approximately 610,000 distinct CDR3 sequences, with 16% occurring once and the leading ten covering under 20%. Input material: blood. These receptors were collected from a woman under 30 with Graves' hyperthyroidism.

This clonotype was observed a handful of times. The chain employs TRBV5-1 and TRBJ2-5; 8 nucleotides agree with TRBD1. This CDR3 comprises 15 residues. J lost 5 bases, V lost 4 bases, and 10 bases had no gene match. Germline V lookup: CDR1 SGHRS, CDR2 YFSETQ. CDR3 sequence: CASSVQGAAEETQYF. DNA for the CDR3: TGCGCCAGCAGCGTCCAGGGGGCAGCAGAGGAGACCCAGTACTTC.

This chain connects TRBV7-9 to TRBJ2-5, with D maybe TRBD1 (5 bases). In germline, CDR1 is SEHNR, CDR2 FQNEAQ (reference sequence). V was shortened by 0 bases and J by 3 bases, with 11 bases between the two germline ends. The CDR3 extends over 15 amino acids. The CDR3 DNA is TGTGCCAGCAGCTTAGCGCAGACAGCCAAAGAGACCCAGTACTTC. This encodes CASSLAQTAKETQYF. Supplemented by reference TRBV7-9 and TRBJ2-5, the full variable domain reads DTGVSQNPRHKITKRGQNVTFRCDPISEHNRLYWYRQTLGQGPEFLTYFQNEAQLEKSRLLSDRFSAERPKGSFSTLEIQRTEQGDSAMYLCASSLAQTAKETQYFGPGTRLLVL.

In this sample, this clonotype turned up a few times. This chain connects TRBV19 to TRBJ2-1, with 8 nucleotides matching TRBD2. Per the germline V gene, CDR1 is LNHDA and CDR2 is SQIVND (reference sequence). This CDR3 has 15 amino acids. The V segment lost 1 base and the J segment 7 bases; nucleotides outside the gene matches: 6. This CDR3 is CASSIVTGGRNEQFF. CDR3 nucleotide sequence: TGTGCCAGTAGTATAGTTACGGGGGGGAGGAATGAGCAGTTCTTC.

The chain couples TRBV19 to TRBJ1-5; maybe TRBD1 (6 bases). Between the trimmed V and J ends, which lost 6 bases and 3 bases, there was a span of 9 bases. The CDR3 covers 13 residues. CDR1 LNHDA and CDR2 SQIVND come from the germline V gene (reference sequence). The CDR3 bases are TGTGCCAGTAGCGACAGGATCAATCAGCCCCAGCATTTT. This encodes CASSDRINQPQHF. The entire variable domain, with the rest obtained from reference TRBV19 and TRBJ1-5, is as follows: DGGITQSPKYLFRKEGQNVTLSCEQNLNHDAMYWYRQDPGQGLRLIYYSQIVNDFQKGDIAEGYSVSREKKESFPLTVTSAQKNPTAFYLCASSDRINQPQHFGDGTRLSIL.

Comment on this clonotype: A junction end diverges from the germline sequence, so it may reflect a read error. This chain uses TRBV7-8 with TRBJ1-1; 8 nucleotides align to TRBD1. This CDR3 comprises 15 residues. CDR1 and CDR2 from the germline V gene are SGHVS and FQNEAQ. Here the CDR3 reads CASSQEGQGNTEAFF. In DNA, the CDR3 is TGCGCCAGCAGCCAAGAAGGACAGGGGAACACTGAAGCTTTCTTT.

The CDR3 nucleotides read TGTGCCAGCAGTTTCGGGCAGGGGGCCGGTCATGGCACTGAAGCTTTCTTT. The encoded protein is CASSFGQGAGHGTEAFF. V gene TRBV12-3 or TRBV12-4 combines with J gene TRBJ1-1, with 8 bases matching TRBD1. CDR3 length: 17 residues. V lost 3 bases to trimming and J lost 4 bases; unmatched junction nucleotides: 13.

This sequence joins TRBV10-1 and TRBJ2-5; D is unresolved. CDR1 and CDR2 from the germline V gene are WNHNN and SYGVQD (reference sequence). The CDR3 has 13 residues. The V gene lost 3 bases and the J gene lost 2 bases, with 7 bases spanning the gap. The CDR3 sequence is CASSDPRQETQYF. CDR3 coding DNA: TGCGCCAGCAGTGACCCTAGACAAGAGACCCAGTACTTC.

This chain uses TRBV7-2 with TRBJ1-2; D call uncertain. CDR3 length: 17 residues. CDR1 is SGHTA, CDR2 FQGNSA, per germline. V lost 1 base to trimming and J lost 6 bases, with 21 bases between them. In DNA, the CDR3 is TGTGCCAGCAGCTTAGGGGGTGAGGGCAGCCGAGGCGATGGCTACACCTTC. This codes for CASSLGGEGSRGDGYTF.

This clonotype has at least ten counts. The V call is TRBV6-1, the J call TRBJ2-7, with D possibly called TRBD1 or TRBD2 (5 bases each). The CDR3 extends over 13 amino acids. Trimming took off 7 bases at V and 6 bases at J, with 16 bases between the two ends. Germline V gives CDR1 MNHNS, CDR2 SASEGT. CDR3 region: CASTPTGGGEQYF. The CDR3 region has the DNA TGTGCCAGCACCCCCACAGGAGGAGGCGAGCAGTACTTC.

At least ten counts were recorded for this clonotype. This chain connects TRBV20-1 to TRBJ2-5; maybe TRBD2 (5 bases). From germline, CDR1 is DFQATT and CDR2 SNEGSKA (reference sequence). With 5 bases removed from V and 3 bases from J, the gap between germline ends came to 13 bases. The CDR3 runs 13 residues. The CDR3 here is CSAGRTGKETQYF. The CDR3 nucleotides are TGCAGTGCTGGTCGGACGGGAAAAGAGACCCAGTACTTC.

The rearrangement uses TRBV9 and TRBJ2-3; D call uncertain. V lost 0 bases and J 4 bases, leaving 9 bases between the germline ends. CDR3 size: 14 residues. Per the germline V gene, CDR1 is SGDLS and CDR2 is YYNGEE. The CDR3, as DNA: TGTGCCAGCAGCGTAGCGGGTAGGGCAGATACGCAGTATTTT. This gives the protein CASSVAGRADTQYF.

In this sample, this clonotype turned up a few times. The V gene is TRBV20-1, the J gene TRBJ1-5, with D possibly TRBD1 on 6 matching bases. This CDR3 comprises 13 residues. Trimming shortened V by 2 bases and J by 3 bases, and 8 bases separated the two germline ends. CDR1 is DFQATT, CDR2 SNEGSKA, per germline (reference sequence). The CDR3 reads CSARWTDNQPQHF. The CDR3 DNA sequence: TGCAGTGCTAGATGGACAGACAATCAGCCCCAGCATTTT.

This chain connects TRBV27 to TRBJ1-5, with D unresolved. Trimming took 6 bases from V and 2 from J, leaving 14 bases between them. The CDR3 contains 15 residues. Germline V gene sequence: CDR1 MNHEY, CDR2 SMNVEV (reference sequence). Here the CDR3 reads CASSISWGGNQPQHF. Here the CDR3 DNA reads TGTGCCAGCAGCATATCTTGGGGTGGCAATCAGCCCCAGCATTTT.

This clonotype has a count of ten or more. The chain links TRBV20-1 to TRBJ1-5, with a weak D call TRBD1 (5 bases). V lost 7 bases to trimming and J lost 2 bases, with 12 bases between them. Germline values: CDR1 DFQATT, CDR2 SNEGSKA (reference sequence). The CDR3 runs 13 residues. CDR3 nucleotides: TGCAGTGTCGGGGGTGGGGGCAATCAGCCCCAGCATTTT. Translated, it gives CSVGGGGNQPQHF.

This clonotype was counted many times. The J gene is TRBJ1-2, the V gene TRBV20-1; D is unclear. Germline lookup yields CDR1 DFQATT and CDR2 SNEGSKA (reference sequence). Trimming shortened V by 5 bases and J by 8 bases, and 12 bases separated the two germline ends. The CDR3 runs to 11 residues. The CDR3 protein is CSAHGSLGYTF. CDR3 DNA: TGCAGTGCTCATGGATCGCTCGGCTACACCTTC.

This clonotype showed up many times. The V call is TRBV20-1, the J call TRBJ2-7, with D possibly called TRBD1 or TRBD2 (5 bases each). CDR1 is DFQATT, CDR2 SNEGSKA, per germline (reference sequence). The CDR3 runs 13 residues. V was trimmed by 3 bases and J by 3 bases, leaving 12 bases between them. The CDR3 protein is CSARGETLYEQYF. CDR3 sequence (DNA): TGCAGTGCTAGGGGGGAGACTCTCTACGAGCAGTACTTC.

This clonotype came up many times. This chain connects TRBV5-8 to TRBJ1-5; no clear D gene. CDR3 size: 15 residues. Germline V gene data show CDR1 as SGHTS and CDR2 as YDEGEE. V lost 3 bases to trimming and J lost 0 bases, with 10 bases between them. CDR3 protein: CASSSTPGSNQPQHF. The CDR3 DNA follows: TGTGCCAGCAGCTCAACCCCCGGTAGCAATCAGCCCCAGCATTTT.

This clonotype has only a few counts. The rearrangement joins TRBV7-2 to TRBJ1-4; TRBD1 might be the D (6 bases). Deletions cut 1 base from V and 0 bases from J, with 12 bases between. The CDR3 is made up of 17 amino acids. Looked up from germline, CDR1 is SGHTA and CDR2 is FQGNSA. The CDR3 region is CASSLEGHPATNEKLFF. CDR3 DNA sequence: TGTGCCAGCAGCTTAGAGGGACACCCTGCAACTAATGAAAAACTGTTTTTT.

This clonotype was found many times. The gene calls are TRBV20-1 and TRBJ2-7; D unclear. The length of the CDR3 is 14 residues. Germline V gene sequence: CDR1 DFQATT, CDR2 SNEGSKA (reference sequence). V lost 6 bases, J lost 1 base, and 16 bases lay in between. CDR3 region: CSAPRLSSSYEQYF. For the CDR3, the DNA is TGCAGTGCGCCTCGACTGTCGAGTTCCTACGAGCAGTACTTC.

The sample holds many counts of this clonotype. This chain uses TRBV6-1 with TRBJ1-1; tentative D call: TRBD1 (5 bases). The CDR3 has 13 amino acids. The germline V gene has CDR1 MNHNS and CDR2 SASEGT. Trimming removed 6 bases from V and 4 bases from J, with 12 bases in between. DNA for the CDR3: TGTGCCAGCAGACCAGGGAAGGGCACTGAAGCTTTCTTT. Translating it yields CASRPGKGTEAFF.

The V call is TRBV5-1, the J call TRBJ1-2, with 7 bases identical to TRBD1. J gave up 3 bases and V 0 bases, and 5 bases lay outside the gene matches. Germline V gene sequence: CDR1 SGHRS, CDR2 YFSETQ. This CDR3 is built from 15 residues. The CDR3 DNA follows: TGCGCCAGCAGCTTGGAAAGGGGGCAGTACTATGGCTACACCTTC. Residues: CASSLERGQYYGYTF.

This clonotype was counted at least ten times. The chain joins TRBV2 to TRBJ2-5; D gene uncertain. V lost 3 bases and J lost 1, with 9 bases in between. Germline-derived CDR1 and CDR2 are SNHLY and FYNNEI. This CDR3 has 14 residues. The CDR3, as DNA: TGTGCCAGCAGTGATGGCCAGACCCAAGAGACCCAGTACTTC. Translated: CASSDGQTQETQYF.

The table lists this clonotype with a few counts. The chain employs TRBV6-1 and TRBJ2-7, with 14 bases that match TRBD2. CDR1 is MNHNS and CDR2 is SASEGT in the germline V gene. V lost 6 bases to trimming and J lost 5 bases; unmatched junction nucleotides: 3. The length of the CDR3 is 14 residues. The CDR3 is CASRGTSGSNEQYF. CDR3 coding DNA: TGTGCCAGCAGAGGGACTAGCGGGAGTAACGAGCAGTACTTC.